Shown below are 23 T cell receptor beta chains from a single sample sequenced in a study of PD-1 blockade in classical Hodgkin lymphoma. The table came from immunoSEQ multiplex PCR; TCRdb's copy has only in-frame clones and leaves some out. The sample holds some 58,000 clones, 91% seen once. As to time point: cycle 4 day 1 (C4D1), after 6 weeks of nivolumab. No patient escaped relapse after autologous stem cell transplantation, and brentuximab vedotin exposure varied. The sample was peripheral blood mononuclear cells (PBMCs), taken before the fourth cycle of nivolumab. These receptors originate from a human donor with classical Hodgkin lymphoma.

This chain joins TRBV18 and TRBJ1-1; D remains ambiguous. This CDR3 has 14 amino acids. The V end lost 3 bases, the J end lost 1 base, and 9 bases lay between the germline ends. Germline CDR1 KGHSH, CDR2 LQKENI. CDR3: CASSPLRQNTEAFF. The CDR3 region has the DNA TGTGCCAGCTCACCGTTAAGACAGAACACTGAAGCTTTCTTT.

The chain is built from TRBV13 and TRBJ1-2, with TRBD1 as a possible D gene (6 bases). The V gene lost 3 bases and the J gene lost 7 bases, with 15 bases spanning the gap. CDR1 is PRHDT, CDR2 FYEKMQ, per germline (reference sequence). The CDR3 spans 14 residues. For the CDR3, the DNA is TGTGCCAGCAGCTTCCCAGGGGCTTTGTTTGGCTACACCTTC. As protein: CASSFPGALFGYTF. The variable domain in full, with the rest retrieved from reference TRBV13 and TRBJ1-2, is AAGVIQSPRHLIKEKRETATLKCYPIPRHDTVYWYQQGPGQDPQFLISFYEKMQSDKGSIPDRFSAQQFSDYHSELNMSSLELGDSALYFCASSFPGALFGYTFGSGTRLTVV.

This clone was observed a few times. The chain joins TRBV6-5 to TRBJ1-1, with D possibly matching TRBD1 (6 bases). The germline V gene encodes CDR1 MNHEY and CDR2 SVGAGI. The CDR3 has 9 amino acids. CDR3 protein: CGRARGAFF. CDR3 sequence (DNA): TGTGGGCGTGCCAGGGGAGCTTTCTTT.

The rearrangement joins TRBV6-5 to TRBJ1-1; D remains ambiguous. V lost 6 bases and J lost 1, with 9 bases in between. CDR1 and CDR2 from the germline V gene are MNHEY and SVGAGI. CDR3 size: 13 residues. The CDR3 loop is CASRVKGNTEAFF. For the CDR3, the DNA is TGTGCCAGCAGAGTTAAAGGGAACACTGAAGCTTTCTTT.

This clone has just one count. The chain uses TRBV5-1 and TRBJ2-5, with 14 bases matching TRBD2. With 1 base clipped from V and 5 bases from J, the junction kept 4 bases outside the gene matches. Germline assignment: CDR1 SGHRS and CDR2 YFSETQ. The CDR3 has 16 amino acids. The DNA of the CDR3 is TGCGCCAGCAGCTTGCAGACTAGCGGGGGGGCTGAGACCCAGTACTTC. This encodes CASSLQTSGGAETQYF. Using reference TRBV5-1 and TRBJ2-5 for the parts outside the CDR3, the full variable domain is KAGVTQTPRYLIKTRGQQVTLSCSPISGHRSVSWYQQTPGQGLQFLFEYFSETQRNKGNFPGRFSGRQFSNSRSEMNVSTLELGDSALYLCASSLQTSGGAETQYFGPGTRLLVL.

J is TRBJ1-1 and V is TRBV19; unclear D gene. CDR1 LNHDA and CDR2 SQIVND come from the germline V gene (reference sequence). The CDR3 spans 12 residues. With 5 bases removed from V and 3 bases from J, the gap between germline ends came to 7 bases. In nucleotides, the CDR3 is TGTGCCAGTAGTTTCAGCTACACTGAAGCTTTCTTT. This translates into CASSFSYTEAFF.

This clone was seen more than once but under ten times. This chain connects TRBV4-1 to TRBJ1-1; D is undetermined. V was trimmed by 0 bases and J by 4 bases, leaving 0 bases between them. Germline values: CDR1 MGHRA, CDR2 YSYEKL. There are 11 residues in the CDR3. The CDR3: CASSQDTEAFF. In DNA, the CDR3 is TGCGCCAGCAGCCAAGACACTGAAGCTTTCTTT.

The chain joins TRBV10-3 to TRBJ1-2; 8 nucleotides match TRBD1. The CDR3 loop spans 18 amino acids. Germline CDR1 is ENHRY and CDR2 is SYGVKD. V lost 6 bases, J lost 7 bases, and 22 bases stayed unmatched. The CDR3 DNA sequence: TGTGCCATCAGGGCCCCACCTACCGTAAAGGACAGGGAGGGTGGCTACACCTTC. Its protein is CAIRAPPTVKDREGGYTF.

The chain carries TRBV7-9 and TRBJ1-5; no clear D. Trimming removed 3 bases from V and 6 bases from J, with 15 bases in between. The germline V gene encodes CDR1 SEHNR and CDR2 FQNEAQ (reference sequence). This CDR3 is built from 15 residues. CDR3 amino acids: CASSLSMGGPQPQHF. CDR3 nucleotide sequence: TGTGCCAGCAGCTTGTCAATGGGTGGGCCTCAGCCCCAGCATTTT.

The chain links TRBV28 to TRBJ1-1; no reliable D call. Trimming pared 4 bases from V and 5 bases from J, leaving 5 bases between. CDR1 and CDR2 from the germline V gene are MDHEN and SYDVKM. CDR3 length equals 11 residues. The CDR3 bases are TGTGCCAGCAGTTCGGGGACTGAAGCTTTCTTT. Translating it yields CASSSGTEAFF.

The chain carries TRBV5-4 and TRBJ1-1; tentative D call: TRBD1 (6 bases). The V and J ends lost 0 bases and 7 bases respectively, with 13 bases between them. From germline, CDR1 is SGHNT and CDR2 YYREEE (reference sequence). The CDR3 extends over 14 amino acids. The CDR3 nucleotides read TGTGCCAGCAGCTTGGTGGGGGGGGGCCGTGAAGCTTTCTTT. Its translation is CASSLVGGGREAFF.

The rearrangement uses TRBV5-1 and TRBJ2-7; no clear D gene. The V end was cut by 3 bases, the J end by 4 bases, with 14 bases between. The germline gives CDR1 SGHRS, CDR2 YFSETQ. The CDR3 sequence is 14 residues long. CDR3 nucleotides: TGCGCCAGCAGCTCTACCCAACCAAATTACGAGCAGTACTTC. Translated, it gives CASSSTQPNYEQYF.

The CDR3 loop is CASSLGHAYEQYF. CDR3 bases: TGTGCCAGCAGCTTGGGACATGCTTACGAGCAGTACTTC. The chain employs TRBV11-2 and TRBJ2-7, with D possibly TRBD1 on 6 matching bases. The CDR3 is 13 residues long. Per the germline V gene, CDR1 is SGHAT and CDR2 is FQNNGV. The ends were cut back, 3 bases at V and 4 bases at J, with 10 bases in the middle.

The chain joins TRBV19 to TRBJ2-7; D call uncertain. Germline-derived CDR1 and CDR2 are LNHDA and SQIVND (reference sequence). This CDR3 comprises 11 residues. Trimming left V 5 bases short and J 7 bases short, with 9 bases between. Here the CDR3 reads CASSGPVEQYF. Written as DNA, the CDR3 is TGTGCCAGTAGTGGCCCCGTTGAGCAGTACTTC.

The CDR3 spells CASSWSGLGDTQYF. The CDR3, as DNA: TGTGCCAGCAGCTGGTCCGGCCTCGGGGATACGCAGTATTTT. V gene TRBV7-2 combines with J gene TRBJ2-3; D is unresolved. V lost 4 bases and J 6 bases, leaving 14 bases between the germline ends. Germline CDR1 is SGHTA and CDR2 is FQGNSA. The CDR3 is 14 amino acids.

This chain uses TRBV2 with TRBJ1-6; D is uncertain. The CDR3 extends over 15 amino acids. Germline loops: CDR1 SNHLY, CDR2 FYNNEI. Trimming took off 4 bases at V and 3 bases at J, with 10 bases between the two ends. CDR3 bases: TGTGCCAGCAGTGTACGCGAGGGCTATAATTCACCCCTCCACTTT. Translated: CASSVREGYNSPLHF.

The CDR3 spells CASSQGQGITNTEAFF. The DNA of the CDR3 is TGTGCCAGCTCCCAGGGACAGGGGATTACAAACACTGAAGCTTTCTTT. The V gene is TRBV18, the J gene TRBJ1-1; 10 bases align to TRBD1. The junction had 9 bases not matched to a gene; V was cut back by 6 bases and J by 2 bases. CDR3 length: 16 amino acids. Germline values: CDR1 KGHSH, CDR2 LQKENI.

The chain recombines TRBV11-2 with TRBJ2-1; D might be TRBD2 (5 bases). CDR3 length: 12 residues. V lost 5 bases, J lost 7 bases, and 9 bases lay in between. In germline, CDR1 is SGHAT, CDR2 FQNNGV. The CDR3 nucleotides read TGTGCCAGCAGCCCGGACTTAAATGAGCAGTTCTTC. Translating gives CASSPDLNEQFF.

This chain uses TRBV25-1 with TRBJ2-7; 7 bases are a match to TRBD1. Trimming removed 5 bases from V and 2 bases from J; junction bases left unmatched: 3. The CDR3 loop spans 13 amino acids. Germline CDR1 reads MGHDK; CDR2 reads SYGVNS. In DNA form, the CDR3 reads TGTGCCAGCAGTAAGACAGGGACCTACGAGCAGTACTTC. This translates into CASSKTGTYEQYF.

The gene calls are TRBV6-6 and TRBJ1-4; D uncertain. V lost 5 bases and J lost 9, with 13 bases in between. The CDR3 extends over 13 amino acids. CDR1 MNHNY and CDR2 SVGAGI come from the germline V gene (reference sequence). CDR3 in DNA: TGTGCCAGCAGTCCGGACCTGAAGAAAAAACTGTTTTTT. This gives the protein CASSPDLKKKLFF.

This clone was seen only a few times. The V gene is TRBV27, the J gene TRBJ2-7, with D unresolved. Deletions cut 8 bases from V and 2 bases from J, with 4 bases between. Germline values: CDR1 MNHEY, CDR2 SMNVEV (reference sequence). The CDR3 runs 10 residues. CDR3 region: CASGTYEQYF. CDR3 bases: TGTGCCAGCGGGACCTACGAGCAGTACTTC.

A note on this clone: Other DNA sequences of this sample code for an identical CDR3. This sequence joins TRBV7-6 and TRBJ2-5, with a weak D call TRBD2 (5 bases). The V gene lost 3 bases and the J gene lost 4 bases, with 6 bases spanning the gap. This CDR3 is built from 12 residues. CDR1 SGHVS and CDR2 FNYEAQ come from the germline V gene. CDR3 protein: CASSLAGETQYF. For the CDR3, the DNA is TGTGCCAGCAGCTTGGCGGGAGAGACCCAGTACTTC.

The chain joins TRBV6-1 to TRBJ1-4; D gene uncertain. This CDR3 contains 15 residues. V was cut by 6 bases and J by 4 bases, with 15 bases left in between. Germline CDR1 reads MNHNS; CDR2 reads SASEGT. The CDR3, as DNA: TGTGCCAGCAGGACCCTGGATGGTAGTAATGAAAAACTGTTTTTT. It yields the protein CASRTLDGSNEKLFF.